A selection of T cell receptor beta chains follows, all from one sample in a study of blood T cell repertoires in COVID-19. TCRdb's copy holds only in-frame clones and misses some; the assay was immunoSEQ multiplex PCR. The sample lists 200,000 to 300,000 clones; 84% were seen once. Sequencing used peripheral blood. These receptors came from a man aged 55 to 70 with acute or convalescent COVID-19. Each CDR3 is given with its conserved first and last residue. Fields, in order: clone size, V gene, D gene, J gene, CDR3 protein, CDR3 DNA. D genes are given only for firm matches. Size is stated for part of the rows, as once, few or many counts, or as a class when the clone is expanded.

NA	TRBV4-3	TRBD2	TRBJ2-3	CASSQDYVAGAPTDTQYF	TGCGCCAGCAGCCAAGATTACGTAGCGGGAGCCCCCACAGATACGCAGTATTTT
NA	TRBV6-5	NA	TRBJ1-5	CASSYSRDTNQPQHF	TGTGCCAGCAGTTACTCGAGGGACACCAATCAGCCCCAGCATTTT
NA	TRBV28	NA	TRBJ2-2	CASSEDSRGTGELFF	TGTGCCAGCAGCGAGGACTCCCGAGGGACCGGGGAGCTGTTTTTT
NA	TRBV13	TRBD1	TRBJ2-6	CASSQDRRLYSGANVLTF	TGTGCCAGCAGCCAGGACAGGAGGCTTTACTCTGGGGCCAACGTCCTGACTTTC
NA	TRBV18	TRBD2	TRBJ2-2	CASSPRDSGSTGELFF	TGTGCCAGCTCACCAAGGGATAGCGGGAGCACCGGGGAGCTGTTTTTT
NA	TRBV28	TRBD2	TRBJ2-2	CASRAGLNTGELFF	TGTGCCAGCAGAGCGGGACTGAACACCGGGGAGCTGTTTTTT
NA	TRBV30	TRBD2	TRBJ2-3	CAWSLAGTTDTQYF	TGTGCCTGGAGTCTAGCGGGGACTACAGATACGCAGTATTTT
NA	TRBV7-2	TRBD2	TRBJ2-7	CASSLGRLAEGYEQYF	TGTGCCAGCAGCTTAGGAAGACTAGCCGAGGGCTACGAGCAGTACTTC
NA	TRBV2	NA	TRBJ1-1	CASSAELEAFF	TGTGCCAGCAGTGCCGAACTTGAAGCTTTCTTT
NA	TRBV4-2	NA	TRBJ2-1	CASSQDLRGLSYNEQFF	TGTGCCAGCAGCCAAGATTTGCGGGGGCTCTCCTACAATGAGCAGTTCTTC
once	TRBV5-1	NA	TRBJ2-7	CASSLGQATYEQYF	TGCGCCAGCAGCTTGGGGCAGGCCACCTACGAGCAGTACTTC
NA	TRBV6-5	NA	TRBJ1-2	CASSYSGEGSYYGYTF	TGTGCCAGCAGTTACTCAGGGGAGGGCAGCTACTATGGCTACACCTTC
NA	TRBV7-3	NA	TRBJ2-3	CASSATSDTQYF	TGTGCCAGCAGCGCAACTTCAGATACGCAGTATTTT
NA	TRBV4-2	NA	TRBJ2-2	CASSQDRGPPNTGELFF	TGTGCCAGCAGCCAAGACAGGGGACCACCGAACACCGGGGAGCTGTTTTTT
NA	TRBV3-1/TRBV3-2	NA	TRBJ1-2	CASSLGGAGNYGYTF	TGTGCCAGCAGCCTAGGGGGGGCGGGGAACTATGGCTACACCTTC
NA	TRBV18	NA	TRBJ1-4	CASSPNHQIDEKLFF	TGTGCCAGCTCACCGAACCACCAGATTGATGAAAAACTGTTTTTT
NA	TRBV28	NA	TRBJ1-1	CASTKGGGNTEAFF	TGTGCCAGCACCAAGGGAGGGGGAAACACTGAAGCTTTCTTT
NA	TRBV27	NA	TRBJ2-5	CASSFGSIGVGETQYF	TGTGCCAGCAGTTTCGGCTCTATAGGGGTGGGGGAGACCCAGTACTTC
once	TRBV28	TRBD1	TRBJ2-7	CASRAPGQGSYEQYF	TGTGCCAGCAGGGCACCGGGACAGGGTTCCTACGAGCAGTACTTC
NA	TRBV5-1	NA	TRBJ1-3	CASSTDSTIGNTIYF	TGCGCCAGCAGCACGGACAGCACTATTGGAAACACCATATATTTT
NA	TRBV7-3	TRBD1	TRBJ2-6	CASSPPKGQSGANVLTF	TGTGCCAGCAGCCCCCCAAAGGGACAGTCTGGGGCCAACGTCCTGACTTTC
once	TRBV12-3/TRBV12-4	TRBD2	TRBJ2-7	CASGGLAGEQYF	TGTGCCAGCGGTGGACTAGCGGGGGAGCAGTACTTC
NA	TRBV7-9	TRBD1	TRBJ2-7	CASSTDRAYEQYF	TGTGCCAGCAGCACCGACAGGGCCTACGAGCAGTACTTC
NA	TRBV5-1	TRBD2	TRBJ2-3	CASSLPWAAGGTDTQYF	TGCGCCAGCAGCTTGCCTTGGGCAGCGGGGGGCACAGATACGCAGTATTTT
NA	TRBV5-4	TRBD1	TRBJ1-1	CASSSIQGAGTEAFF	TGTGCCAGCAGCTCGATACAGGGGGCCGGCACTGAAGCTTTCTTT
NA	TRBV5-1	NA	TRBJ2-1	CASSFNSGSYNEQFF	TGCGCCAGCAGCTTCAACTCCGGCTCCTACAATGAGCAGTTCTTC
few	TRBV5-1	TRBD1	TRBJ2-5	CASSLGQGGQETQYF	TGCGCCAGCAGCTTGGGACAGGGGGGTCAAGAGACCCAGTACTTC
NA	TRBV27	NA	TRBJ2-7	CASSSTGLSSYEQYF	TGTGCCAGCAGTTCTACGGGACTTAGCTCCTACGAGCAGTACTTC
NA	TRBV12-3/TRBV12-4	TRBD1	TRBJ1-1	CASRADRAEAFF	TGTGCCAGCAGGGCGGACAGGGCTGAAGCTTTCTTT
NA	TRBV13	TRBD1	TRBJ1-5	CASSFGQGIQPQHF	TGTGCCAGCAGCTTCGGACAGGGTATTCAGCCCCAGCATTTT